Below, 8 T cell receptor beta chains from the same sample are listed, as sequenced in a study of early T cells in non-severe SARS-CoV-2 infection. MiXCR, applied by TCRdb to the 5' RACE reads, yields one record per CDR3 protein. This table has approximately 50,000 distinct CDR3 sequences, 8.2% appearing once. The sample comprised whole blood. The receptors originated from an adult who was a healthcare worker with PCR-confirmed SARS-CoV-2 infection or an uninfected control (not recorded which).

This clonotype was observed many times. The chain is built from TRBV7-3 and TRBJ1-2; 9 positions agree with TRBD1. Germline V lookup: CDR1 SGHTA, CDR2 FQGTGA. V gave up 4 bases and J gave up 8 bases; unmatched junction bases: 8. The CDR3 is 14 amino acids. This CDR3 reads CASSSGTGNRGYTF. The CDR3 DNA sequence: TGTGCCAGCAGCTCCGGGACAGGGAACCGGGGCTACACCTTC.

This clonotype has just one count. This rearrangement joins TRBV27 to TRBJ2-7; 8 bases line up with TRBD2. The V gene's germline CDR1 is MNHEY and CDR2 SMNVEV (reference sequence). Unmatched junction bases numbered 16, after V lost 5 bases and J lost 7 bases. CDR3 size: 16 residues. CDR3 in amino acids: CASSATTSDHGREQYF. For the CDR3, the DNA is TGTGCCAGCAGTGCCACGACTAGCGATCACGGAAGGGAGCAGTACTTC.

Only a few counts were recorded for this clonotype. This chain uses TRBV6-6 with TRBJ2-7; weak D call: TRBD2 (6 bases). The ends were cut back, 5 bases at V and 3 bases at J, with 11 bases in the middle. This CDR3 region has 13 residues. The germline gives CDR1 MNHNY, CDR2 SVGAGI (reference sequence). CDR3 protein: CASSTGTGYEQYF. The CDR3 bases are TGTGCCAGCAGTACCGGGACTGGCTACGAGCAGTACTTC.

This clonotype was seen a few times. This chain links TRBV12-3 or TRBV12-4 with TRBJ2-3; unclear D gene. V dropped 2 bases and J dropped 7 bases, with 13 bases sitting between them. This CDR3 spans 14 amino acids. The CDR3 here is CASSLSSSGYTQYF. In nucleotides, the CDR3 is TGTGCCAGCAGTTTATCCAGTTCCGGTTATACGCAGTATTTT.

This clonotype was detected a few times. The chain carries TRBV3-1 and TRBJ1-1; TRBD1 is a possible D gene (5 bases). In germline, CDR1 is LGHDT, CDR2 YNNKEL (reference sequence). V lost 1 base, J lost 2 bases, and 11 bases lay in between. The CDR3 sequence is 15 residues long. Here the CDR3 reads CASSQGAGLNTEAFF. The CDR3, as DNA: TGTGCCAGCAGCCAAGGGGCAGGGTTAAACACTGAAGCTTTCTTT. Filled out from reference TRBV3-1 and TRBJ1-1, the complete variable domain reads DTAVSQTPKYLVTQMGNDKSIKCEQNLGHDTMYWYKQDSKKFLKIMFSYNNKELIINETVPNRFSPKSPDKAHLNLHINSLELGDSAVYFCASSQGAGLNTEAFFGQGTRLTVV.

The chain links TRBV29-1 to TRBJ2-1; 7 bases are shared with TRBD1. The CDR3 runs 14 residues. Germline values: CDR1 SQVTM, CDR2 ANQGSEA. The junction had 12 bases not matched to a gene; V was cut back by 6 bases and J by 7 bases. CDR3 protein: CSVRRQGVGNEQFF. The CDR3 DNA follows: TGCAGCGTCCGTCGACAGGGTGTTGGGAATGAGCAGTTCTTC.

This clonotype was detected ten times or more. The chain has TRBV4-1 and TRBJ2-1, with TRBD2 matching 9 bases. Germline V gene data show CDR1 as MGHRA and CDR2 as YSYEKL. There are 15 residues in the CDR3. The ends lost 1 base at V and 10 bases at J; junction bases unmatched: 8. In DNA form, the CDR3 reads TGCGCCAGCAGCCAAGGTTTAGCGGGAGCTTACGAGCAGTTCTTC. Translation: CASSQGLAGAYEQFF.

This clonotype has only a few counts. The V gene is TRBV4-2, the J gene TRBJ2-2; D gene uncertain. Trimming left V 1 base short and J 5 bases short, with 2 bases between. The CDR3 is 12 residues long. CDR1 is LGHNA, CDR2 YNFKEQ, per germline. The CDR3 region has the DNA TGTGCCAGCAGCCAAGTTACCGGGGAGCTGTTTTTT. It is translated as CASSQVTGELFF.